This is a list of T cell receptor beta chains from one sample in a study of cytomegalovirus exposure and HLA in healthy donors. Assay: immunoSEQ multiplex PCR; the TCRdb copy retains only in-frame clones and omits some. The data contain roughly 130,000 clones, 70% to 80% of them singletons. Sequences were obtained from PBMCs. Receptors were obtained from a man between 18 and 29 years old in good health and CMV-seronegative. The CDR3 runs from the conserved cysteine through the conserved F or W. Fields, in order: CDR3 protein, CDR3 DNA, V gene, J gene, D gene, clone size. D genes are given only for firm matches. Clone size is stated in some rows and not others, as once, few, many or a class when expanded.

CDR3aa: CASSLGTSGWWPQYF
CDR3nt: TGTGCCAGCAGTTTGGGTACTAGCGGGTGGTGGCCGCAGTACTTC
v_gene: TRBV28
j_gene: TRBJ2-5
d_gene: TRBD2
abundance: -

CDR3aa: CASSLLAGGIQETQYF
CDR3nt: TGCGCCAGCAGCTTGCTAGCGGGAGGGATCCAAGAGACCCAGTACTTC
v_gene: TRBV5-1
j_gene: TRBJ2-5
d_gene: TRBD2
abundance: -

CDR3aa: CASSVGTSGGAQETQYF
CDR3nt: TGTGCCAGCAGCGTAGGGACTAGCGGCGGGGCGCAAGAGACCCAGTACTTC
v_gene: TRBV9
j_gene: TRBJ2-5
d_gene: TRBD2
abundance: -

CDR3aa: CATWTGMYGNTIYF
CDR3nt: TGTGCCACCTGGACAGGGATGTACGGAAACACCATATATTTT
v_gene: TRBV2
j_gene: TRBJ1-3
d_gene: TRBD1
abundance: -

CDR3aa: CASSIVSEEPQHF
CDR3nt: TGTGCCAGTAGTATAGTTTCCGAGGAACCCCAGCATTTT
v_gene: TRBV19
j_gene: TRBJ1-5
d_gene: -
abundance: -

CDR3aa: CATSRDGKLGNTGELFF
CDR3nt: TGTGCCACCAGCAGAGATGGTAAACTCGGGAACACCGGGGAGCTGTTTTTT
v_gene: TRBV15
j_gene: TRBJ2-2
d_gene: -
abundance: -

CDR3aa: CASSQEGQGSYEQYF
CDR3nt: TGCGCCAGCAGCCAAGAAGGACAGGGCTCCTACGAGCAGTACTTC
v_gene: TRBV4-3
j_gene: TRBJ2-7
d_gene: TRBD1
abundance: few

CDR3aa: CASSEALAGGPGTDTQYF
CDR3nt: TGTGCCAGCAGTGAAGCGTTAGCGGGAGGGCCTGGCACAGATACGCAGTATTTT
v_gene: TRBV2
j_gene: TRBJ2-3
d_gene: TRBD2
abundance: -

CDR3aa: CASSLATGMGTGELFF
CDR3nt: TGCGCCAGCAGCTTGGCAACGGGGATGGGGACCGGGGAGCTGTTTTTT
v_gene: TRBV5-1
j_gene: TRBJ2-2
d_gene: -
abundance: few

CDR3aa: CASSFGQGIDSPLHF
CDR3nt: TGTGCCAGCAGCTTCGGACAGGGTATAGATTCACCCCTCCACTTT
v_gene: TRBV5-4
j_gene: TRBJ1-6
d_gene: TRBD1
abundance: -

CDR3aa: CASSTEELNTEAFF
CDR3nt: TGTGCCAGTAGTACCGAAGAGCTGAACACTGAAGCTTTCTTT
v_gene: TRBV19
j_gene: TRBJ1-1
d_gene: -
abundance: -

CDR3aa: CASSVVGGLAGIRTDTQYF
CDR3nt: TGTGCCAGCAGCGTAGTGGGAGGACTAGCGGGAATTCGCACAGATACGCAGTATTTT
v_gene: TRBV9
j_gene: TRBJ2-3
d_gene: TRBD2
abundance: -

CDR3aa: CASSLGTVNTGELFF
CDR3nt: TGTGCCAGCAGCTTGGGGACAGTAAACACCGGGGAGCTGTTTTTT
v_gene: TRBV5-4
j_gene: TRBJ2-2
d_gene: -
abundance: few

CDR3aa: CASSELTGVVYEQYF
CDR3nt: TGTGCCAGCAGTGAACTAACAGGGGTAGTCTACGAGCAGTACTTC
v_gene: TRBV6-1
j_gene: TRBJ2-7
d_gene: TRBD1
abundance: -

CDR3aa: CASSVQPPYNEQFF
CDR3nt: TGTGCCAGCAGTGTACAGCCCCCCTACAATGAGCAGTTCTTC
v_gene: TRBV2
j_gene: TRBJ2-1
d_gene: -
abundance: -

CDR3aa: CASSRDKNYYEQYF
CDR3nt: TGTGCCAGCAGTAGGGACAAAAACTACTACGAGCAGTACTTC
v_gene: TRBV6-1
j_gene: TRBJ2-7
d_gene: -
abundance: few

CDR3aa: CASSLGLAGGGTQYF
CDR3nt: TGTGCCAGCAGCTTGGGACTAGCGGGAGGGGGTACGCAGTATTTT
v_gene: TRBV7-2
j_gene: TRBJ2-3
d_gene: TRBD2
abundance: -

CDR3aa: CASSTTLGENYGYTF
CDR3nt: TGTGCCAGTAGTACCACTCTCGGGGAGAACTATGGCTACACCTTC
v_gene: TRBV19
j_gene: TRBJ1-2
d_gene: -
abundance: -

CDR3aa: CASRGQRPNQPQHF
CDR3nt: TGTGCCAGCAGAGGACAGCGGCCGAATCAGCCCCAGCATTTT
v_gene: TRBV27
j_gene: TRBJ1-5
d_gene: -
abundance: -

CDR3aa: CASSSGQVGNTIYF
CDR3nt: TGTGCCAGTAGCTCCGGACAAGTCGGAAACACCATATATTTT
v_gene: TRBV19
j_gene: TRBJ1-3
d_gene: -
abundance: -

CDR3aa: CASSEALGDEQFF
CDR3nt: TGCGCCAGCAGTGAAGCCCTAGGGGATGAGCAGTTCTTC
v_gene: TRBV10-1
j_gene: TRBJ2-1
d_gene: -
abundance: -

CDR3aa: CASSLAVEQFF
CDR3nt: TGTGCCAGCAGCTTGGCGGTTGAGCAGTTCTTC
v_gene: TRBV5-6
j_gene: TRBJ2-1
d_gene: -
abundance: -

CDR3aa: CASSRGLYNEQFF
CDR3nt: TGTGCCAGCAGCAGAGGACTCTACAATGAGCAGTTCTTC
v_gene: TRBV6-4
j_gene: TRBJ2-1
d_gene: -
abundance: -

CDR3aa: CASSILPNNEQFF
CDR3nt: TGTGCCAGTAGTATCCTCCCTAACAATGAGCAGTTCTTC
v_gene: TRBV19
j_gene: TRBJ2-1
d_gene: -
abundance: -

CDR3aa: CASSFPLSLRAGDLNEQYF
CDR3nt: TGCGCCAGCAGTTTTCCCCTTTCATTGAGAGCGGGAGATCTCAACGAGCAGTACTTC
v_gene: TRBV23-1
j_gene: TRBJ2-7
d_gene: TRBD2
abundance: -

CDR3aa: CASSWGLEKLFF
CDR3nt: TGTGCCAGCAGCTGGGGGCTAGAAAAACTGTTTTTT
v_gene: TRBV9
j_gene: TRBJ1-4
d_gene: -
abundance: few

CDR3aa: CASSQEGSYEQYF
CDR3nt: TGCGCCAGCAGCCAAGAGGGCAGCTACGAGCAGTACTTC
v_gene: TRBV4-3
j_gene: TRBJ2-7
d_gene: -
abundance: few

CDR3aa: CASSPPGLAYHNEQFF
CDR3nt: TGTGCCAGCAGCCCGCCGGGACTAGCGTATCACAATGAGCAGTTCTTC
v_gene: TRBV9
j_gene: TRBJ2-1
d_gene: TRBD2
abundance: -

CDR3aa: CASSGRTDPYTLNTEAFF
CDR3nt: TGTGCCAGCAGTGGCCGGACAGACCCTTATACCTTGAACACTGAAGCTTTCTTT
v_gene: TRBV6-1
j_gene: TRBJ1-1
d_gene: -
abundance: -

CDR3aa: CASCRDRSLNSNQPQHF
CDR3nt: TGTGCCAGTTGCCGGGACAGATCCCTTAATAGCAATCAGCCCCAGCATTTT
v_gene: TRBV19
j_gene: TRBJ1-5
d_gene: TRBD1
abundance: few

CDR3aa: CAWSVGGTTYNEQFF
CDR3nt: TGTGCCTGGAGTGTAGGAGGGACCACCTACAATGAGCAGTTCTTC
v_gene: TRBV30
j_gene: TRBJ2-1
d_gene: -
abundance: once